The 2 T cell receptor beta chains reported below all come from one sample, sequenced in a study of blood T cells in healthy people across ages. A second PCR of about 7 to 11 cycles used a sample-barcoded 5' primer and a J-beta primer mix. TCRdb recomputed calls from the 5' RACE reads with MiXCR, one row per CDR3 protein. Seen here are some 790,000 distinct CDR3 sequences, about 28% observed once, and the top ten hold 15% to 20%. Sequences were obtained from blood. These receptors all stem from a woman of 80 years or more in good health.

This clonotype showed up many times. The chain couples TRBV24-1 to TRBJ2-3; tentatively, D is TRBD2 (5 bases). V was trimmed by 5 bases and J by 4 bases, leaving 12 bases between them. Germline V CDR1 and CDR2: KGHDR, SFDVKD. The CDR3 sequence is 14 residues long. CDR3 protein: CATSVSKRADTQYF. The CDR3 DNA sequence: TGTGCCACCAGTGTTTCTAAGAGGGCAGATACGCAGTATTTT.

This clonotype was detected a few times. V and J are TRBV12-3 or TRBV12-4 and TRBJ1-4; D not resolved. With 4 bases removed from V and 8 bases from J, the gap between germline ends came to 14 bases. The CDR3 runs to 14 residues. The CDR3, as DNA: TGTGCCAGCAGTTCAGAAGGGAGCCTAGAAAAACTGTTTTTT. It specifies CASSSEGSLEKLFF.